This T cell receptor (beta chain) was profiled in a study of T cell responses to AZD1222 COVID-19 vaccine. Whole-study findings and limits: Within unmutated variant regions lay the reported targets of nearly half of spike-specific TCRs.

Clones were sequenced by immunoSEQ multiplex PCR, and TCRdb holds only the in-frame ones, with some missing. This table has under 85,000 clones, 88% appearing once. This clone was found once. Its antigen remains unidentified. The starting material was peripheral blood, obtained on day 0 of MenACWY control vaccination. The clonotype was recovered from an adult in good health.

The chain's CDR3 is CASSQGFLLAGGRNEQFF. CDR3 in DNA: TGCGCCAGCAGCCAAGGGTTCCTTCTAGCGGGGGGAAGGAATGAGCAGTTCTTC. V usage is TRBV4-1 and J usage is TRBJ2-1; the match to TRBD2 covers 11 bases. Trimming at V came to 1 base and at J to 7 bases, leaving 12 bases not matched to a gene. CDR3 length: 18 amino acids. The germline gives CDR1 MGHRA, CDR2 YSYEKL.